This entry is about one T cell receptor beta chain. Its antigen is undetermined. The data derive from a study of cytomegalovirus exposure and HLA in healthy donors. Primers included in the PCR were 60 Vbeta and 13 Jbeta primers. TCRdb keeps only in-frame clones here, not all; method: immunoSEQ multiplex PCR. Among about 90,000 clones, 65% were seen once, and the ten largest hold about 22%. Healthy donors of bone marrow made up the group. The V segment lost 5 bases and the J segment 0 bases; nucleotides outside the gene matches: 4. The length of the CDR3 is 15 residues. Germline CDR1 reads SGHDT; CDR2 reads YYEEEE. Findings of the study overall: Presence/absence analyses took donor sequencing depth as roughly uniform. In a later analysis, parvovirus B19, influenza, CMV and Epstein-Barr virus appeared linked to several top co-occurrence clusters.

Sequenced material: PBMCs. This chain connects TRBV5-6 to TRBJ2-3; 9 bases are shared with TRBD1. This clonotype was sampled from a woman aged 45-60 years in good health and CMV-seropositive. CDR3 coding DNA: TGTGCCAGCAGGGGACAGGGTAAGAGCACAGATACGCAGTATTTT. Translating it yields CASRGQGKSTDTQYF.